The present entry profiles one TCR beta chain with its context. Its target is unknown. The TCR-sequenced patients were a few responders to pembrolizumab. This sample was included in a study of PD-1 blockade in mismatch repair-deficient tumors. Study-wide background: Patients had approximately 11 mismatch repair-deficient cancer types, all previously treated and progressing.

General study results and limits: Tumor-resident clones, often absent from pretreatment blood, expanded after pembrolizumab and then contracted.

The CDR3 loop spans 10 amino acids. Per the germline V gene, CDR1 is MNHEY and CDR2 is SVGAGI. V was clipped by 7 bases and J by 6 bases, with 7 bases between them. Profiling relied on immunoSEQ multiplex PCR, and the TCRdb table lists in-frame clones only, not all of them. The sample contains 77,000 or so clones, roughly 80% of which appear only once. The rearrangement uses TRBV6-5 and TRBJ2-7; D may correspond to TRBD1 or TRBD2 (5 bases each). This TCR was sampled from an adult with mismatch repair-deficient cancer. The sequencing here drew on peripheral blood, taken 44 weeks after starting pembrolizumab. This chain's CDR3 is CASNGGEQYF. The CDR3 bases are TGTGCCAGCAATGGGGGCGAGCAGTACTTC.